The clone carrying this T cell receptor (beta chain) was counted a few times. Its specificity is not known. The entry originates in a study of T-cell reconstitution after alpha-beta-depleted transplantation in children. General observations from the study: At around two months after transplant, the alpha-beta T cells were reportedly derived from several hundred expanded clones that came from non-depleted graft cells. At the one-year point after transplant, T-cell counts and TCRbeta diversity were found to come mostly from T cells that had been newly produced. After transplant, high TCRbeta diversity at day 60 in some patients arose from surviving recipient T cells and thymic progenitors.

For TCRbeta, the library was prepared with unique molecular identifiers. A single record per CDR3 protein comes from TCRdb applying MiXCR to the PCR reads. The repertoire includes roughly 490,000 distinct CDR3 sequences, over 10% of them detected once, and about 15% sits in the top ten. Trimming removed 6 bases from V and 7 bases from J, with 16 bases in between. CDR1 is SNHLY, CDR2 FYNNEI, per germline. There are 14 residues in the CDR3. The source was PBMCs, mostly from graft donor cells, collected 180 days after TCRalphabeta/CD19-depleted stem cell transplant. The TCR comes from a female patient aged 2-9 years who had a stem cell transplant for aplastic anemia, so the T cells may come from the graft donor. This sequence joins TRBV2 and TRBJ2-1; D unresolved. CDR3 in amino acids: CASRVQGLVNEQFF. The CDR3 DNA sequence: TGTGCCAGCAGGGTTCAAGGTCTGGTAAATGAGCAGTTCTTC.